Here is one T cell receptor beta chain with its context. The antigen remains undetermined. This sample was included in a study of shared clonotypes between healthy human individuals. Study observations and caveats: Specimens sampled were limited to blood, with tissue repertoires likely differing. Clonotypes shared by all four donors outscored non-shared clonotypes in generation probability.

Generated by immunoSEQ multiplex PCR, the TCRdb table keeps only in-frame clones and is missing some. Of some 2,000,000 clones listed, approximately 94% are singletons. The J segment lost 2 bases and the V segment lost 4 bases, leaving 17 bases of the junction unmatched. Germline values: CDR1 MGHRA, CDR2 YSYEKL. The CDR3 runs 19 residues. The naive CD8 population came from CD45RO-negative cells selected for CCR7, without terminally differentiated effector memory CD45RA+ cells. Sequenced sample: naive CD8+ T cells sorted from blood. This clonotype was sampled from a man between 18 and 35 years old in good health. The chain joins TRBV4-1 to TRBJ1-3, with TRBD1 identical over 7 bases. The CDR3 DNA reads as TGCGCCAGCAGCCCAGGGGGGTCCAATGGAGTCCCTGCTGGAAACACCATATATTTT. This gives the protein CASSPGGSNGVPAGNTIYF.